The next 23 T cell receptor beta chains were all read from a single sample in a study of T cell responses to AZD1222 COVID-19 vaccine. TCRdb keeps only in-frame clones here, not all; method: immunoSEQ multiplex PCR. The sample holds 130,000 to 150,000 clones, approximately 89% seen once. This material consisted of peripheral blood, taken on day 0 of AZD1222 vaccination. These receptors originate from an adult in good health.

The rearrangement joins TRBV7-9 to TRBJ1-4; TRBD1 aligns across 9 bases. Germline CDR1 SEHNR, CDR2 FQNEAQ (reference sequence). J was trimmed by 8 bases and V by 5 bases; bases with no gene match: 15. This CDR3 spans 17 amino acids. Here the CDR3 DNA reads TGTGCCAGCAGCAGGAGACCTCCGGGACAGGGATGGGAAAAACTGTTTTTT. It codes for CASSRRPPGQGWEKLFF. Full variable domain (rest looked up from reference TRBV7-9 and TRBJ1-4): DTGVSQNPRHKITKRGQNVTFRCDPISEHNRLYWYRQTLGQGPEFLTYFQNEAQLEKSRLLSDRFSAERPKGSFSTLEIQRTEQGDSAMYLCASSRRPPGQGWEKLFFGSGTQLSVL.

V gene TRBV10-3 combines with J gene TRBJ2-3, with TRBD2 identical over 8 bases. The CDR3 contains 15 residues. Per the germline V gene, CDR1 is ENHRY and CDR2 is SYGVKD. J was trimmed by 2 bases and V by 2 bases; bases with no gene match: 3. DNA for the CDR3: TGTGCCATCAGTGAGGGACTAGCTTACACAGATACGCAGTATTTT. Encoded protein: CAISEGLAYTDTQYF.

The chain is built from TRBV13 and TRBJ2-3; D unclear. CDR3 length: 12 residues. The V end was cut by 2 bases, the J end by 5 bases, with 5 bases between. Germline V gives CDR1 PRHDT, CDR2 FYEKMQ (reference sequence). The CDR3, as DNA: TGTGCCAGCAGCTTACCGGGAGATACGCAGTATTTT. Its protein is CASSLPGDTQYF.

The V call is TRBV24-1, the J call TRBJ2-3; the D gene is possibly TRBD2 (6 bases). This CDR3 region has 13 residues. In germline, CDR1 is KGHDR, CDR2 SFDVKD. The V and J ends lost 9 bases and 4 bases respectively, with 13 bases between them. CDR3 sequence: CATEGEVADTQYF. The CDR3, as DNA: TGTGCCACCGAAGGGGAGGTTGCAGATACGCAGTATTTT.

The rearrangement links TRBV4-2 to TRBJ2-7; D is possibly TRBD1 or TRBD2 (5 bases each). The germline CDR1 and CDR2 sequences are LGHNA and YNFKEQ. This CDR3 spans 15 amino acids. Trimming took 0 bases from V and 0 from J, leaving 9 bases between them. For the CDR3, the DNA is TGTGCCAGCAGCCAAGAACGGGACGGCTCCTACGAGCAGTACTTC. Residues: CASSQERDGSYEQYF.

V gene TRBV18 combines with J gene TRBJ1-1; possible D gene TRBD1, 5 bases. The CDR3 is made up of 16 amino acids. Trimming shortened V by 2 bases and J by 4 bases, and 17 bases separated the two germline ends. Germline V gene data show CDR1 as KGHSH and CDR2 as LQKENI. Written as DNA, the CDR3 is TGTGCCAGCTCACCAAGGAGGGGTGGGGTGGGCACTGAAGCTTTCTTT. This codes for CASSPRRGGVGTEAFF. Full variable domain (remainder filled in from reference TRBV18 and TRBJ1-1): NAGVMQNPRHLVRRRGQEARLRCSPMKGHSHVYWYRQLPEEGLKFMVYLQKENIIDESGMPKERFSAEFPKEGPSILRIQQVVRGDSAAYFCASSPRRGGVGTEAFFGQGTRLTVV.

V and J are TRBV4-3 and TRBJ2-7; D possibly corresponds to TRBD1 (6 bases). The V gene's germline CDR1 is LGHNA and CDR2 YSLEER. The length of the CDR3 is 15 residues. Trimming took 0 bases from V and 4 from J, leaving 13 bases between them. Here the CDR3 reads CASSQDAGDLYEQYF. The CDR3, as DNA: TGCGCCAGCAGCCAAGATGCAGGGGATTTATACGAGCAGTACTTC.

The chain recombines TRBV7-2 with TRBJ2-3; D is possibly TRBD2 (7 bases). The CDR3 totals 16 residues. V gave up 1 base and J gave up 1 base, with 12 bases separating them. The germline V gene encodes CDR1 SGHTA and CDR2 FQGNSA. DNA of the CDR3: TGTGCCAGCAGCTTAGAGGGGGGGCTGCGCACAGATACGCAGTATTTT. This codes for CASSLEGGLRTDTQYF.

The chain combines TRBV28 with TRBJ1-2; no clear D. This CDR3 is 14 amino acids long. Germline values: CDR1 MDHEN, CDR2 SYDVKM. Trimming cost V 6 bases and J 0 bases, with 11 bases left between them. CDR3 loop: CASRDGPANYGYTF. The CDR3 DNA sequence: TGTGCCAGCAGGGACGGTCCAGCTAACTATGGCTACACCTTC.

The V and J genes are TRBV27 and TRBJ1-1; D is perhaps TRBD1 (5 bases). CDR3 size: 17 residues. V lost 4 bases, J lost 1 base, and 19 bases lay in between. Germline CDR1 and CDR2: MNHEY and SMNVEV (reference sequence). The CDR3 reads CASSSLGARGTNTEAFF. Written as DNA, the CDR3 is TGTGCCAGCAGTTCACTTGGGGCCCGGGGGACGAACACTGAAGCTTTCTTT.

The CDR3 loop reads CASSLRFSGEGDTQYF. In DNA form, the CDR3 reads TGTGCCAGCAGCCTTCGTTTCTCCGGAGAGGGGGATACGCAGTATTTT. The chain uses TRBV11-2 and TRBJ2-3; either TRBD1 or TRBD2 may fit D (5 bases each). V was shortened by 5 bases and J by 6 bases, with 21 bases between the two germline ends. The germline CDR1 and CDR2 sequences are SGHAT and FQNNGV. This CDR3 is built from 16 residues.

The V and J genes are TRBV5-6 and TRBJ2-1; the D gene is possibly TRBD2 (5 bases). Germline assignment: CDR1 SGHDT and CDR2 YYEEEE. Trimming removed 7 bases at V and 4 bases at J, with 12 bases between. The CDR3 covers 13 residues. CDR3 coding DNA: TGTGCCAGCGAGAACGGGGTTTACAATGAGCAGTTCTTC. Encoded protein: CASENGVYNEQFF.

CDR3 sequence (DNA): TGTGCCAGCAGTTCCCCCGGGGGGACCGCCGACGTCCTGACTTTC. Translated: CASSSPGGTADVLTF. The chain is built from TRBV28 and TRBJ2-6, with 7 bases fitting TRBD2. V was clipped by 4 bases and J by 11 bases; unmatched bases: 11. The CDR3 spans 15 residues. The V gene's germline CDR1 is MDHEN and CDR2 SYDVKM.

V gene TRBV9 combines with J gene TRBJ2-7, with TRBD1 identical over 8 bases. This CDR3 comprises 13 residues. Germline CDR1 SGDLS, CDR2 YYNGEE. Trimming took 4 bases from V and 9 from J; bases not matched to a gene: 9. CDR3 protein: CASSPGGDRGQYF. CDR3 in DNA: TGTGCCAGCAGCCCAGGGGGAGACAGGGGGCAGTACTTC.

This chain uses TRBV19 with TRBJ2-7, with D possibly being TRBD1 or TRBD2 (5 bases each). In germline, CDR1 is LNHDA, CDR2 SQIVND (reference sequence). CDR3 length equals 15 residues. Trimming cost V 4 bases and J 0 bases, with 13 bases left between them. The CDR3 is CASSRDLRGSYEQYF. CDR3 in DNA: TGTGCCAGTAGTAGGGACCTTCGCGGCTCCTACGAGCAGTACTTC. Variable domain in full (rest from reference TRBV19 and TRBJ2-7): DGGITQSPKYLFRKEGQNVTLSCEQNLNHDAMYWYRQDPGQGLRLIYYSQIVNDFQKGDIAEGYSVSREKKESFPLTVTSAQKNPTAFYLCASSRDLRGSYEQYFGPGTRLTVT.

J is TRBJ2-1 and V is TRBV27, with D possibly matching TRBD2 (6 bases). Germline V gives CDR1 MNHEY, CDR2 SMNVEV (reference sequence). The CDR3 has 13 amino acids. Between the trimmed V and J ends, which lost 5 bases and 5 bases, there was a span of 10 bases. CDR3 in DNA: TGTGCCAGCAGTGTGACTAGTAACAATGAGCAGTTCTTC. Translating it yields CASSVTSNNEQFF.

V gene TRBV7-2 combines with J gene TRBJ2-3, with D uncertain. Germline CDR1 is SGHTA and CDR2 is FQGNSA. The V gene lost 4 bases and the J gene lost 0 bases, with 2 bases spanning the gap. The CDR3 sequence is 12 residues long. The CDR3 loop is CASSSSTDTQYF. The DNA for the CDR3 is TGTGCCAGCAGCTCAAGCACAGATACGCAGTATTTT.

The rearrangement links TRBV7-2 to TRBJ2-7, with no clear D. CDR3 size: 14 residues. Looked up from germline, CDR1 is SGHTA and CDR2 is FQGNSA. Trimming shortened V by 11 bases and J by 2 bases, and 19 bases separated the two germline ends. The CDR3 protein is CAATHGQPPYEQYF. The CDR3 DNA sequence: TGTGCCGCCACGCATGGGCAGCCTCCCTACGAGCAGTACTTC.

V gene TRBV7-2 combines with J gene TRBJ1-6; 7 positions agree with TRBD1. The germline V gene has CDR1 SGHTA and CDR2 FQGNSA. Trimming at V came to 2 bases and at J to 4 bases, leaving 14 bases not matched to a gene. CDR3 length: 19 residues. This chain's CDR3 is CASSLKGKLGTAYNSPLHF. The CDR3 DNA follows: TGTGCCAGCAGCTTAAAAGGGAAACTCGGGACAGCTTATAATTCACCCCTCCACTTT.

CDR3 DNA sequence: TGCAGCGTTCAGGGGGTTTATGGCTACACCTTC. Residues: CSVQGVYGYTF. This chain joins TRBV29-1 and TRBJ1-2, with 7 bases fitting TRBD1. CDR3 size: 11 residues. Germline V gene sequence: CDR1 SQVTM, CDR2 ANQGSEA. V was pared by 5 bases and J by 5 bases, with 2 bases of the junction left unmatched.

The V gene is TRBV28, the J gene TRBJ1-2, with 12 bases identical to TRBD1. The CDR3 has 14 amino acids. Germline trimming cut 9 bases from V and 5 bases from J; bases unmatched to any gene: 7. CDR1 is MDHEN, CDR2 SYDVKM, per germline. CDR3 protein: CASSRDRGLYGYTF. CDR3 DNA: TGTGCCAGTAGCCGGGACAGGGGGCTTTATGGCTACACCTTC.

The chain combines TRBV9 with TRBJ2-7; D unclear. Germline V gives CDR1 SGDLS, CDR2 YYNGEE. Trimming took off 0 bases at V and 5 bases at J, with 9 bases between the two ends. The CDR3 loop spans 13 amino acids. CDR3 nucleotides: TGTGCCAGCAGCGTAGGACCCGGTAACGAGCAGTACTTC. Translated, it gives CASSVGPGNEQYF. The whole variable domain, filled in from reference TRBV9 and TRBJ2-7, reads DSGVTQTPKHLITATGQRVTLRCSPRSGDLSVYWYQQSLDQGLQFLIQYYNGEERAKGNILERFSAQQFPDLHSELNLSSLELGDSALYFCASSVGPGNEQYFGPGTRLTVT.

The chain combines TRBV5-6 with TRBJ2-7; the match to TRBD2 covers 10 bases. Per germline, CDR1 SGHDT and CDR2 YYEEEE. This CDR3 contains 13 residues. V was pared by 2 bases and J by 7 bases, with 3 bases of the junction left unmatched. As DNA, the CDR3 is TGTGCCAGCAGCTTAGGACTAGCGGAAGAGCAGTACTTC. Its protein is CASSLGLAEEQYF.